This record looks at one T cell receptor (beta chain) sequence and its context. Its antigen is not identified. Germline is not matched at one junction end, which may reflect a read error. PCR involved 60 Vbeta and 13 Jbeta primers. Authors' processing steps: Roughly 9.9 million shared chains were among the roughly 80 million unique TCR beta chains that a later analysis counted. Repertoires were generated with immunoSEQ multiplex PCR, while TCRdb's copy carries only in-frame clones and drops some. V and J calls and clone size are those listed in that table; D and trimming were worked out from the DNA. Here the sample spans some 110,000 clones, around 61% being singletons. This sample is part of a study of cytomegalovirus exposure and HLA in healthy donors. General study findings and limits: The majority of TCR sequences were rare, yet some public TCRs appeared in many donors.

The sequencing sample was made of PBMCs. This TCR was sampled from a woman in her twenties or thirties in good health and CMV-seronegative.

The CDR3 sequence: CANSLYGGEKLFF. The CDR3 bases are TGTGCCAACAGCTTGTACGGGGGGGAAAAACTGTTTTTT. The chain combines TRBV5-4 with TRBJ1-4; possible D gene TRBD1, 5 bases. Germline V lookup: CDR1 SGHNT, CDR2 YYREEE (reference sequence). The CDR3 loop spans 13 amino acids.